This TCR beta chain is drawn from a study of blood T cell repertoires in COVID-19. Methods used by the authors: Estimation of nucleated cell counts relied on the amplification of reference gene primers. Libraries were prepared by immunoSEQ multiplex PCR; TCRdb keeps only in-frame clonotypes and omits some of them. The V and J calls and clone size were taken over from that table, and D and trimming were inferred from the DNA. The table lists 250,000 to 400,000 clones, roughly nine tenths of them singletons. Germline V CDR1 and CDR2: SNHLY, FYNNEI. This CDR3 contains 14 residues. Trimming took 2 bases from V and 7 from J, leaving 9 bases between them. This study enrolled people aged roughly 18 to 89 from under 25 US geographic areas. All recovered Cohort 3 donors got two negative PCRs, got clearance, or saw symptom resolution.

This TCR came from a man between 60 and 70 years old who had recovered from COVID-19. V gene TRBV2 combines with J gene TRBJ1-6; D gene ambiguous. Sequenced sample: PBMCs or T cells enriched from blood (not recorded which). The CDR3 DNA sequence: TGTGCCAGCAGTGAAACGGGAGTAAATTCACCCCTCCACTTT. Its translation is CASSETGVNSPLHF.